This passage covers 21 T cell receptor beta chains from one sample sequenced in a study of cytomegalovirus exposure and HLA in healthy donors. The PCR was carried out with 60 Vbeta primers and 13 Jbeta primers. The assay was immunoSEQ multiplex PCR, and TCRdb's table has in-frame clones only and misses some. The sample holds more than 85,000 clones, 55% to 80% seen once. The sample taken for sequencing was PBMCs. All receptors derive from a human donor in good health.

This clone turned up a few times. The chain uses TRBV7-8 and TRBJ2-7, with 10 bases that match TRBD1. V lost 4 bases and J lost 5; bases outside the gene matches: 8. Germline CDR1 is SGHVS and CDR2 is FQNEAQ. The CDR3 length is 15 residues. The CDR3 sequence is CASSSLTDRGNEQYF. The CDR3 nucleotides read TGTGCCAGCAGCTCTCTAACGGACAGGGGGAACGAGCAGTACTTC.

The chain links TRBV7-9 to TRBJ1-3; TRBD1 agrees at 7 bases. This CDR3 region has 14 residues. With V trimmed by 2 bases and J by 9 bases, 7 bases remained unmatched. Germline CDR1 SEHNR, CDR2 FQNEAQ (reference sequence). In DNA form, the CDR3 reads TGTGCCAGCAGCTTACTTACAGGGGTCGTCACCATATATTTT. It translates to CASSLLTGVVTIYF.

The chain recombines TRBV5-6 with TRBJ2-3; D is uncertain. Germline CDR1 and CDR2: SGHDT and YYEEEE. Trimming pared 3 bases from V and 2 bases from J, leaving 13 bases between. The CDR3 consists of 15 residues. For the CDR3, the DNA is TGTGCCAGCAGCTCCTATTTCGCCCCCACAGATACGCAGTATTTT. Translating gives CASSSYFAPTDTQYF.

In nucleotides, the CDR3 is TGCAGTGCTAAAAGAGGGGGCGAGCAGTACTTC. It codes for CSAKRGGEQYF. The chain couples TRBV20-1 to TRBJ2-7; D possibly corresponds to TRBD1 (6 bases). This CDR3 spans 11 amino acids. Trimming removed 4 bases from V and 6 bases from J, with 10 bases in between. Germline values: CDR1 DFQATT, CDR2 SNEGSKA (reference sequence).

CDR3 sequence (DNA): TGTGCCAGCAGCTTACCCGCCAGAACAGATACGCAGTATTTT. Amino acids: CASSLPARTDTQYF. The chain combines TRBV7-9 with TRBJ2-3; the D is unclear. Germline V gene sequence: CDR1 SEHNR, CDR2 FQNEAQ (reference sequence). V lost 2 bases and J 3 bases, leaving 9 bases between the germline ends. The CDR3 is 14 residues long.

This clone has a handful of counts. The chain carries TRBV11-3 and TRBJ2-3; D is undetermined. CDR3 length: 12 amino acids. Germline CDR1 SGHNT, CDR2 YENEEA. Trimming cost V 5 bases and J 6 bases, with 9 bases left between them. This CDR3 reads CASSTVGDTQYF. The DNA for the CDR3 is TGTGCCAGCAGCACGGTCGGGGATACGCAGTATTTT.

This clone was seen a handful of times. J is TRBJ1-6 and V is TRBV5-6; 9 nucleotides line up with TRBD1. The CDR3 contains 14 residues. V trimming: 4 bases; J trimming: 10 bases; junction bases outside the gene matches: 6. Germline CDR1 is SGHDT and CDR2 is YYEEEE. In DNA, the CDR3 is TGTGCCAGCAGCCCAGACAGGGGGTCGTCACCCCTCCACTTT. Amino acid sequence: CASSPDRGSSPLHF.

J is TRBJ2-5 and V is TRBV13, with TRBD1 matching 8 bases. Germline trimming cut 5 bases from V and 5 bases from J; bases unmatched to any gene: 4. The germline CDR1 and CDR2 sequences are PRHDT and FYEKMQ (reference sequence). The CDR3 is made up of 13 amino acids. CDR3 in DNA: TGTGCCAGCAGCCAGGGGGCTTTCGAGACCCAGTACTTC. This codes for CASSQGAFETQYF.

The CDR3 is CASSEYGRLAFF. CDR3 DNA: TGTGCCAGCAGTGAATATGGCAGACTGGCTTTCTTT. The genes are TRBV25-1 and TRBJ1-1, with no clear D. This CDR3 spans 12 amino acids. The germline V gene encodes CDR1 MGHDK and CDR2 SYGVNS. Trimming left V 0 bases short and J 11 bases short, with 10 bases between.

V usage is TRBV10-1 and J usage is TRBJ2-7; D is uncertain. V was cut by 2 bases and J by 1 base, with 3 bases left in between. Germline V gene data show CDR1 as WNHNN and CDR2 as SYGVQD (reference sequence). The length of the CDR3 is 12 residues. The CDR3 here is CASSETSYEQYF. The CDR3 nucleotides read TGCGCCAGCAGTGAGACATCCTACGAGCAGTACTTC.

The chain employs TRBV13 and TRBJ2-7; D is possibly TRBD2 (5 bases). The CDR3 runs to 14 residues. From germline, CDR1 is PRHDT and CDR2 FYEKMQ (reference sequence). V dropped 0 bases and J dropped 6 bases, with 12 bases sitting between them. DNA for the CDR3: TGTGCCAGCAGCTTAGGAACCCTAGCCGTCGAGCAGTACTTC. As protein: CASSLGTLAVEQYF. Together with reference TRBV13 and TRBJ2-7, the CDR3 gives the full variable domain: AAGVIQSPRHLIKEKRETATLKCYPIPRHDTVYWYQQGPGQDPQFLISFYEKMQSDKGSIPDRFSAQQFSDYHSELNMSSLELGDSALYFCASSLGTLAVEQYFGPGTRLTVT.

This chain links TRBV2 with TRBJ1-2, with 12 bases aligning to TRBD1. The length of the CDR3 is 15 residues. V gave up 3 bases and J gave up 8 bases; unmatched junction bases: 7. Per germline, CDR1 SNHLY and CDR2 FYNNEI. CDR3 DNA sequence: TGTGCCAGCAGTGACCCGGGACAGGGGGCGAGCGGCTACACCTTC. Residues: CASSDPGQGASGYTF.

J is TRBJ1-2 and V is TRBV7-3, with 7 bases identical to TRBD1. Germline values: CDR1 SGHTA, CDR2 FQGTGA. The CDR3 contains 13 residues. V shed 3 bases, J shed 8 bases, and the junction held 6 bases outside the gene matches. This CDR3 reads CASSFRQGYGYTF. In DNA form, the CDR3 reads TGTGCCAGCAGCTTTCGACAGGGATACGGCTACACCTTC.

The chain couples TRBV19 to TRBJ2-5; 9 bases line up with TRBD1. With V trimmed by 3 bases and J by 3 bases, 8 bases remained unmatched. The CDR3 sequence is 16 residues long. The V gene's germline CDR1 is LNHDA and CDR2 SQIVND (reference sequence). The CDR3 loop reads CASSIRTGEVKETQYF. The DNA for the CDR3 is TGTGCCAGTAGTATCAGGACAGGGGAGGTAAAAGAGACCCAGTACTTC.

The chain has TRBV5-6 and TRBJ2-1; unclear D gene. V was shortened by 5 bases and J by 8 bases, with 14 bases between the two germline ends. This CDR3 is built from 13 residues. Looked up from germline, CDR1 is SGHDT and CDR2 is YYEEEE. CDR3 sequence reads: CASSLPLRDEQFF. The DNA of the CDR3 is TGTGCCAGCAGTTTACCCCTTCGGGATGAGCAGTTCTTC.

The chain links TRBV7-9 to TRBJ2-5; no clear D. TRBJ2-7 explains the end of the DNA better; the J call may be wrong. Germline V gene sequence: CDR1 SEHNR, CDR2 FQNEAQ (reference sequence). This CDR3 is 12 amino acids long. CDR3 sequence: CASSLTDYEQYF. Here the CDR3 DNA reads TGTGCCAGCAGCTTAACTGATTACGAGCAGTACTTC.

J is TRBJ2-3 and V is TRBV27; D may be TRBD2 (6 bases). The germline CDR1 and CDR2 sequences are MNHEY and SMNVEV (reference sequence). The CDR3 runs to 16 residues. With 2 bases removed from V and 5 bases from J, the gap between germline ends came to 17 bases. In nucleotides, the CDR3 is TGTGCCAGCAGTTTAGCGGGAACGAGATCGGGAGATACGCAGTATTTT. This sequence encodes CASSLAGTRSGDTQYF.

Only a few counts were recorded for this clone. The chain combines TRBV27 with TRBJ2-3; 11 bases align to TRBD2. Germline CDR1 and CDR2: MNHEY and SMNVEV (reference sequence). V dropped 4 bases and J dropped 2; count of bases not matched to a gene: 8. CDR3 length equals 17 residues. The CDR3 loop reads CASSWGGSGRATDTQYF. The CDR3 DNA is TGTGCCAGCAGTTGGGGTGGTAGCGGGAGGGCCACAGATACGCAGTATTTT.

This clone appeared once. This chain connects TRBV6-5 to TRBJ2-7; the match to TRBD2 covers 12 bases. Germline loops: CDR1 MNHEY, CDR2 SVGAGI. The J segment lost 6 bases and the V segment lost 7 bases, leaving 10 bases of the junction unmatched. This CDR3 has 15 amino acids. This chain's CDR3 is CASIGTSGRRGEQYF. CDR3 nucleotide sequence: TGTGCCAGCATCGGGACTAGCGGGCGGCGAGGCGAGCAGTACTTC.

The chain is built from TRBV9 and TRBJ1-4; 11 bases map to TRBD1. Germline loops: CDR1 SGDLS, CDR2 YYNGEE. The junction had 6 bases not matched to a gene; V was cut back by 1 base and J by 10 bases. This CDR3 comprises 15 residues. CDR3 coding DNA: TGTGCCAGCAGCGTATCGGACAGGGGGCTGGGAAAACTGTTTTTT. Protein: CASSVSDRGLGKLFF.

There are a few counts of this clone. The chain carries TRBV7-3 and TRBJ2-7, with 10 nucleotides matching TRBD1. Germline V gene lookup returns CDR1 SGHTA and CDR2 FQGTGA. The CDR3 loop spans 13 amino acids. Losses at the gene ends were 4 bases for V and 6 bases for J; bases not matched to a gene: 3. The CDR3 nucleotides are TGTGCCAGCAGCTATGGACAGGGGGGCGAGCAGTACTTC. Translated, it gives CASSYGQGGEQYF.